The TCR beta chain under discussion was sequenced for a study of blood T cell repertoires in COVID-19. V gave up 2 bases and J gave up 1 base; unmatched junction bases: 9. Germline CDR1 is SEHNR and CDR2 is FQNEAQ (reference sequence). The CDR3 has 17 residues. Generated by immunoSEQ multiplex PCR, the TCRdb table keeps only in-frame clones and is missing some. The sample includes under 200,000 clones, 86% of them seen just once. The sequencing input was peripheral blood. This receptor was obtained from a man in his fifties or sixties with active or convalescent COVID-19. The rearrangement links TRBV7-9 to TRBJ1-1; 8 bases are a match to TRBD1. The CDR3: CASSLKWSGTGNTEAFF. CDR3 bases: TGTGCCAGCAGCTTAAAGTGGAGTGGGACAGGGAACACTGAAGCTTTCTTT.